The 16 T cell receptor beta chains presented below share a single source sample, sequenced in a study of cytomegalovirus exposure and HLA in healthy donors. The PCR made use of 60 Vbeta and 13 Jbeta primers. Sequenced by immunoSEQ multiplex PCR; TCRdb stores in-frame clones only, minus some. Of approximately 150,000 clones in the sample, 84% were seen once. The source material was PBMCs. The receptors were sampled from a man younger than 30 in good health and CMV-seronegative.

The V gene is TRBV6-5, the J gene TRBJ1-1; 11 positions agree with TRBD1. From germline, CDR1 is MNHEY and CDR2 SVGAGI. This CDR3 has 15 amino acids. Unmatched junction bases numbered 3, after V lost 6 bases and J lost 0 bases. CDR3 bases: TGTGCCAGCAGCCGGGACAGGGGGTTGAACACTGAAGCTTTCTTT. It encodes CASSRDRGLNTEAFF.

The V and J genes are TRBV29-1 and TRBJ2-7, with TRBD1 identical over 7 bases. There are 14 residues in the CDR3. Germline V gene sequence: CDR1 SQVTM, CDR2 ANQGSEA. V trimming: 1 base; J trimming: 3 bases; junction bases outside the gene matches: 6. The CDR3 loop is CSVEGQGLGYEQYF. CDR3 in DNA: TGCAGCGTTGAAGGACAGGGTCTAGGCTACGAGCAGTACTTC.

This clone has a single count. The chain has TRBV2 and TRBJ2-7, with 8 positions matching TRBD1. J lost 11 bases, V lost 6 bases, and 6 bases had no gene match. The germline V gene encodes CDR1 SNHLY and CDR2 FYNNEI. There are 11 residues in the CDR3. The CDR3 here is CASSEGQAKYF. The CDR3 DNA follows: TGTGCCAGCAGCGAGGGACAGGCTAAGTACTTC.

CDR3 in amino acids: CASSWSGPSYEQYF. The CDR3 DNA sequence: TGTGCCAGCAGTTGGAGCGGTCCCTCCTACGAGCAGTACTTC. The rearrangement links TRBV27 to TRBJ2-7, with a tentative D call TRBD2 (5 bases). Germline assignment: CDR1 MNHEY and CDR2 SMNVEV (reference sequence). V gave up 4 bases and J gave up 0 bases, with 10 bases separating them. The CDR3 loop spans 14 amino acids.

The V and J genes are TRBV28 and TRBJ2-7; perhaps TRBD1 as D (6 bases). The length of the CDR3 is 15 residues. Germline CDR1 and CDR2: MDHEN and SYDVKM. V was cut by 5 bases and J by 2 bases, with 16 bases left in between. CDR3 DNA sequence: TGTGCCAGCAGTCCGACAGGCTTTAGAACCTACGAGCAGTACTTC. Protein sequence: CASSPTGFRTYEQYF.

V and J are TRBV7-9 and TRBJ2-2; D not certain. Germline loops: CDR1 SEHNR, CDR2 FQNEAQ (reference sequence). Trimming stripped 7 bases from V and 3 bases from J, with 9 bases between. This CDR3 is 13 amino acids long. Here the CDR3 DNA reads TGTGCCAGCACAGGCACCTACACCGGGGAGCTGTTTTTT. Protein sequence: CASTGTYTGELFF.

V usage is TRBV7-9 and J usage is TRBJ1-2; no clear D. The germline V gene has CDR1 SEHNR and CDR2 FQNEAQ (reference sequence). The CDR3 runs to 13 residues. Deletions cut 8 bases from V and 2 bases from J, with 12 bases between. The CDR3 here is CASSQAGNYGYTF. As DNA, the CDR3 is TGTGCCAGCTCCCAGGCGGGGAACTATGGCTACACCTTC.

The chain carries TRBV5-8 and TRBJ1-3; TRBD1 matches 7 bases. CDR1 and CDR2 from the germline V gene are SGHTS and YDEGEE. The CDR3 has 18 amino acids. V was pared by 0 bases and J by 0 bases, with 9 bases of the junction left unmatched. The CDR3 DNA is TGTGCCAGCAGCTTGGATGGGACAGTAAGGTTCTCTGGAAACACCATATATTTT. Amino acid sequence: CASSLDGTVRFSGNTIYF.

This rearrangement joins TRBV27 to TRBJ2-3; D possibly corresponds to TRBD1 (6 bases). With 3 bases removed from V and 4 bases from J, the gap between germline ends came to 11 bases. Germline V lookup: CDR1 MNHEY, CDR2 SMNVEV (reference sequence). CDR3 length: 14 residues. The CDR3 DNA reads TGTGCCAGCAGTTTGGTCCAGGGGTCAGATACGCAGTATTTT. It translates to CASSLVQGSDTQYF.

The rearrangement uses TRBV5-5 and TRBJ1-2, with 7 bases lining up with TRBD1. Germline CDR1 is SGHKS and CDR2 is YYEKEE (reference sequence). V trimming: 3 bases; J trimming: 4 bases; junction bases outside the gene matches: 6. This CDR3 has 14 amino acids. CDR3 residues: CASSSLQGPYGYTF. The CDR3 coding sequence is TGTGCCAGCAGCTCCTTACAGGGGCCCTATGGCTACACCTTC.

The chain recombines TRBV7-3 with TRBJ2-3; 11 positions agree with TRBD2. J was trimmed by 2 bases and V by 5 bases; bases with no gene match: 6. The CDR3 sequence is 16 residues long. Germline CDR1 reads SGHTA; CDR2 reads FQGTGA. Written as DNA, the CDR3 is TGTGCCAGCAGCGACAAGACTAGCGGGGTCACAGATACGCAGTATTTT. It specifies CASSDKTSGVTDTQYF.

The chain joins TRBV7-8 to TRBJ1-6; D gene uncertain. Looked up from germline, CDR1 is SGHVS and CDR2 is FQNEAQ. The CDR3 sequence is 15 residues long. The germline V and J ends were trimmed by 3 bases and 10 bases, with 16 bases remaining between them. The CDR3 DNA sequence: TGTGCCAGCAGCTTTTCCGCGATGGTGAGATCACCCCTCCACTTT. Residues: CASSFSAMVRSPLHF.

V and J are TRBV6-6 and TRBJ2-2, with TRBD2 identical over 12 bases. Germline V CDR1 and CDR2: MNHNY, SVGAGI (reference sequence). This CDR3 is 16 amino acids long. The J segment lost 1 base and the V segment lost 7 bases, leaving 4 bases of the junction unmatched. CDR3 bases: TGTGCCAGCACCTCTAGCGGGGGGGTGAACACCGGGGAGCTGTTTTTT. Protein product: CASTSSGGVNTGELFF.

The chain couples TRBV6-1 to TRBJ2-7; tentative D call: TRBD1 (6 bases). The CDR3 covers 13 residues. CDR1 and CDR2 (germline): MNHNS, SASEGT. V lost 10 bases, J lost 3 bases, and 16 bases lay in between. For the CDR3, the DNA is TGTGCCAACGGCAGGGGACCAAACTACGAGCAGTACTTC. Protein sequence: CANGRGPNYEQYF.

The CDR3 region has the DNA TGTGCCAGCTCACCATGGGGAGACAATGAGCAGTTCTTC. It codes for CASSPWGDNEQFF. This sequence joins TRBV18 and TRBJ2-1; perhaps TRBD2 as D (5 bases). V was cut by 2 bases and J by 5 bases, with 7 bases left in between. The length of the CDR3 is 13 residues. Germline assignment: CDR1 KGHSH and CDR2 LQKENI.

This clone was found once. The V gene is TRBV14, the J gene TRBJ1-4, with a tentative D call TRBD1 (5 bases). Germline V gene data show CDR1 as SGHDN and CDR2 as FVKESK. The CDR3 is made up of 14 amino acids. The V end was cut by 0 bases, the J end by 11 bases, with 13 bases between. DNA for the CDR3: TGTGCCAGCAGCCAAGAAATGGGAGGGGTGAAACTGTTTTTT. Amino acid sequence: CASSQEMGGVKLFF.